The next 2 T cell receptor beta chains were all read from a single sample in a study of T cell repertoires in cytomegalovirus infection (dated by TCRdb to about 2019). Which antigens these TCRs recognize remains unknown. Sample treatment or condition, as interpreted from the label and publication: in vitro stimulation with specific CMV peptide epitopes to enrich CMV-specific T cells. TCRdb records Illumina HiSeq 1500 as the sequencer. Through fastp at Q25 and MiXCR, TCRdb rebuilt clones from the public reads, retaining in-frame beta chains. For every CDR3 protein sequence, its rows merge into one entry that carries the most common genes and DNA. This sample gives roughly 920,000 distinct CDR3 sequences in total; approximately 31% of them show up just once. Of the sample, 13% falls within the top ten clones. The input for sequencing was cultured CD8+ T cells from PBMCs, taken from culture after CMV antigen stimulation. The receptors here all came from a human donor in good health (CMV status not recorded). Some clones in this sample may be carry-over from other donors' samples.

This chain uses TRBV12-3 or TRBV12-4 with TRBJ2-1, with TRBD2 matching over 13 bases. This CDR3 is built from 14 residues. J was trimmed by 8 bases and V by 4 bases; bases with no gene match: 2. DNA for the CDR3: TGTGCCAGCAGTTCCGGGACTAGCGGGGATGAGCAGTTCTTC. It specifies CASSSGTSGDEQFF.

With respect to this clonotype: A much larger clone sits a single nucleotide away, making a read error possible. The rearrangement uses TRBV5-6 and TRBJ2-3, with D tentatively TRBD2 (7 bases). Per germline, CDR1 SGHDT and CDR2 YYEEEE. The ends were cut back, 2 bases at V and 5 bases at J, with 12 bases in the middle. This CDR3 comprises 14 residues. The chain's CDR3 is CASSFGGPLDTQYF. CDR3 in DNA: TGTGCCAGCAGCTTCGGGGGGCCGCTAGATACGCAGTATTTT.